Below, one T cell receptor beta chain is given with its context. The source of the sample is a study of blood T cell repertoires in COVID-19. Data came from immunoSEQ multiplex PCR; TCRdb stores just in-frame clones and leaves some out. This table has 220,000 or so clones, more than 85% appearing once. This clonotype was obtained from a woman between 50 and 59 years old with COVID-19, enrolled during active disease. The specimen was peripheral blood.

For the CDR3, the DNA is TGTGCCAGCAGCTTAGGGGCAGGGGGCTACGAGCAGTACTTC. Translated: CASSLGAGGYEQYF. The chain carries TRBV7-2 and TRBJ2-7; 7 bases line up with TRBD1. Germline V gene lookup returns CDR1 SGHTA and CDR2 FQGNSA. This CDR3 comprises 14 residues. V lost 1 base and J lost 3; bases outside the gene matches: 3.